In its sample, the clone carrying this T cell receptor (beta chain) was seen many times. The germline gives CDR1 LNHNV, CDR2 YYDKDF (reference sequence). V was shortened by 2 bases and J by 1 base, with 5 bases between the two germline ends. This CDR3 is built from 13 residues. These data belong to a study of T cells in Graves' hyperthyroidism and ophthalmopathy. RNA transcripts yielded amplified TCR beta CDR3 regions. During a first-round RT-PCR of the TCR CDR3, the HTBI primer set was used. In TCRdb, the multiplex PCR reads were re-called with MiXCR into one record per CDR3 protein. The sample holds around 340,000 distinct CDR3 sequences, over 20% seen once.

The origin of this receptor is a woman in her 50s with Graves' hyperthyroidism. Source material: blood. This chain joins TRBV15 and TRBJ1-1, with D maybe TRBD1 (5 bases). CDR3 sequence: CATSRQGNTEAFF. CDR3 bases: TGTGCCACCAGCAGACAGGGGAACACTGAAGCTTTCTTT.